The rows below give T cell receptor beta chains drawn from one sample of a study of cytomegalovirus exposure and HLA in healthy donors. The data were produced by immunoSEQ multiplex PCR, yet TCRdb's version contains in-frame clones alone and is incomplete. The repertoire includes under 200,000 clones, approximately 88% of them detected once, and roughly 1% sits in the top ten. The specimen was PBMCs. The origin of the receptors is a man aged 25-45 years in good health and CMV-seronegative. The CDR3 runs from the conserved cysteine through the conserved F or W. The order of the fields is J gene, V gene, clone size, D gene, CDR3 DNA, CDR3 protein. D genes are given only for firm matches. Clone size is stated in some rows and not others, as once, few, many or a class when expanded.

TRBJ1-2,TRBV6-5,few,TRBD1,TGTGCCAGCAGTACCTGGACAGGGGAGCACGGCTACACCTTC,CASSTWTGEHGYTF
TRBJ2-1,TRBV9,NA,TRBD2,TGTGCCAGCAGCGTAGAAGTGGCTAGCGGGAGAGTAGGGGAGCAGTTCTTC,CASSVEVASGRVGEQFF
TRBJ2-5,TRBV14,NA,NA,TGTGCCAGCAGCCAAGGATCGCGCAGAGCGGAGACCCAGTACTTC,CASSQGSRRAETQYF
TRBJ2-7,TRBV2,NA,TRBD1,TGTGCCAGCTTTCTGGACAGGGGTTCCTACGAGCAGTACTTC,CASFLDRGSYEQYF
TRBJ2-3,TRBV19,NA,NA,TGTGCCAGTAGTCCTGGGCTTGGAACAGATACGCAGTATTTT,CASSPGLGTDTQYF
TRBJ2-1,TRBV7-8,NA,TRBD2,TGTGCCAGCAGCCCGCGGACTAGCGGGGGATGGAATGAGCAGTTCTTC,CASSPRTSGGWNEQFF
TRBJ2-6,TRBV15,NA,NA,TGTGCCACCAGCAGTACAGGGCTCTCTGGGGCCAACGTCCTGACTTTC,CATSSTGLSGANVLTF
TRBJ2-5,TRBV5-1,NA,TRBD1,TGCGCCAGCAGCTTGCGGACAGGGTCAGAGACCCAGTACTTC,CASSLRTGSETQYF
TRBJ2-2,TRBV18,few,TRBD2,TGTGCCAGCTCACCACCAGGACTAGCGGGAGTAACCGGGGAGCTGTTTTTT,CASSPPGLAGVTGELFF
TRBJ2-1,TRBV7-8,NA,TRBD2,TGTGCCAGCAGCTTAGCGTCGGTCCTAGCGGGAGACAATGAGCAGTTCTTC,CASSLASVLAGDNEQFF
TRBJ1-4,TRBV29-1,NA,NA,TGCAGCGTTGTCGCGGGGCGAACAACTAATGAAAAACTGTTTTTT,CSVVAGRTTNEKLFF
TRBJ2-1,TRBV18,NA,TRBD2,TGTGCCAGCTCAGGCCTAGCGGGAGGGAACAATGAGCAGTTCTTC,CASSGLAGGNNEQFF
TRBJ2-2,TRBV9,NA,NA,TGTGCCAGCAGCGTAGAAGGGGCATTCGGGGAGCTGTTTTTT,CASSVEGAFGELFF
TRBJ2-7,TRBV5-1,NA,NA,TGCGCCAGCAGCTTGGCCCGGCAGGGAAGTCTCGAGCAGTACTTC,CASSLARQGSLEQYF
TRBJ1-1,TRBV6-5,NA,NA,TGTGCCAGCAGCCACGGGGGACCTGAAGCTTTCTTT,CASSHGGPEAFF
TRBJ1-5,TRBV19,NA,TRBD1,TGTGCCAGTAGTATCGGTTGGGGGGATTGGACAGGGCCAAATCAGCCCCAGCATTTT,CASSIGWGDWTGPNQPQHF
TRBJ2-3,TRBV5-6,NA,TRBD1,TGTGCCAGCAGCCAGACAGGGCAGGGCACCGATACGCAGTATTTT,CASSQTGQGTDTQYF
TRBJ2-1,TRBV2,NA,TRBD2,TGTGCCAGCAGTGAAGTATTGTTGGGACTAGCGGGAGACCTCTACAATGAGCAGTTCTTC,CASSEVLLGLAGDLYNEQFF